This T cell receptor (beta chain) was captured in a study of T cells expressing NK-cell markers. Study details: Eight donors were sequenced, of whom seven were HCMV-seropositive, while the remaining one was HCMV-seronegative. General study points: NKG2C+ dominant clonotypes from several donors made up roughly 1.0-8% of CD8+ T cells. A few donors' CD3+CD56-NKG2C+ cells were dominated by the same clonotypes.

A note on this clonotype: Its antigen is not identified.

The authors generated TCR beta cDNA through 5'RACE template switching with UMIs. TCRdb re-called the 5' RACE reads and gives one entry per CDR3 protein, without DNA. This table holds around 100,000 distinct CDR3 sequences. The sequence derives from a woman aged 18 to 75 in good health. Input material: blood T cells: a sorted CD56 or NKG2C T cell subset, CD4+ or CD8+ T cells, or bulk PBMC T cells (not recorded which).

The chain's CDR3 is CSARDLRTGDTEAFF. The rearrangement joins TRBV20-1 to TRBJ1-1; as DNA is missing, the TRBD1 call by TCRdb cannot be tested. CDR1 and CDR2 from the germline V gene are DFQATT and SNEGSKA (reference sequence). The CDR3 runs to 15 residues.